The clone carrying this T cell receptor beta chain has just a few counts. What it binds is not known. Trimming cost V 4 bases and J 10 bases; bases outside gene matches: 5. Per germline, CDR1 SGHTA and CDR2 FQGTGA. The CDR3 length is 13 residues. This sample's time point: pre-sensitization, week 0. Treatment: therapeutic diphenylcyclopropenone sensitization with weekly scalp DPC. In every case, blood was obtained before the patch test was applied. These data come from a study of human T cells and chemical hapten exposure. Whole-study context: Sensitization used 2% DPC on approximately 2 cm by approximately 2 cm upper inner arm skin.

Individual cDNA molecules each carried unique molecular identifiers attached by the library. From the RACE reads, TCRdb called clonotypes with MiXCR, one entry per CDR3 protein. The table shows about 380,000 distinct CDR3 sequences, with roughly 5.3% occurring only once. Overall study results and limits: Controls had significantly fewer large CDR3 similarity clusters than were formed by expanded TCRs.

Sequencing was performed on whole blood, taken in connection with sensitization to the hapten diphenylcyclopropenone (DPC). The V and J genes are TRBV7-3 and TRBJ2-1, with 9 positions matching TRBD2. The source of this sequence is a woman in her forties or fifties with alopecia areata. Some clones in this sample may be carry-over from other donors' samples. The DNA of the CDR3 is TGTGCCAGCAGCTCCGTAGGGACTAGCGAGCAGTTCTTC. This translates into CASSSVGTSEQFF.